This T cell receptor (beta chain) was identified during a study of PD-1 blockade in classical Hodgkin lymphoma. Study results and caveats: Complete responders showed a baseline diversity that resembled the diversity of newly diagnosed patients. Some patients started nivolumab under 1 year after ASCT, and they were excluded. Baseline TCR diversity was reportedly lower in newly diagnosed patients than in healthy donors. It was reported as lower still in relapsed/refractory patients. Prior therapy or disease activity may underlie the repertoire differences, whose causes remain undefined.

Indicated time point: cycle 4 day 1 (C4D1), after 5 to 7 weeks of nivolumab. Each patient's relapse followed autologous stem cell transplantation, and brentuximab vedotin exposure varied. Comment on this clone: The antigen remains unidentified.

Trimming removed 1 base at V and 7 bases at J, with 16 bases between. The germline V gene encodes CDR1 LNHDA and CDR2 SQIVND (reference sequence). The CDR3 covers 15 residues. Clones were sequenced by immunoSEQ multiplex PCR, and TCRdb holds only the in-frame ones, with some missing. This sample has 50,000 or so clones, with roughly 90% found just once. The source is a human donor with classical Hodgkin lymphoma. Sample: peripheral blood mononuclear cells (PBMCs), taken before the fourth cycle of nivolumab. The gene calls are TRBV19 and TRBJ1-1; D is undetermined. Written as DNA, the CDR3 is TGTGCCAGTAGTATAGGAAGCCATGGACGCAGTGAAGCTTTCTTT. Translation gives CASSIGSHGRSEAFF.